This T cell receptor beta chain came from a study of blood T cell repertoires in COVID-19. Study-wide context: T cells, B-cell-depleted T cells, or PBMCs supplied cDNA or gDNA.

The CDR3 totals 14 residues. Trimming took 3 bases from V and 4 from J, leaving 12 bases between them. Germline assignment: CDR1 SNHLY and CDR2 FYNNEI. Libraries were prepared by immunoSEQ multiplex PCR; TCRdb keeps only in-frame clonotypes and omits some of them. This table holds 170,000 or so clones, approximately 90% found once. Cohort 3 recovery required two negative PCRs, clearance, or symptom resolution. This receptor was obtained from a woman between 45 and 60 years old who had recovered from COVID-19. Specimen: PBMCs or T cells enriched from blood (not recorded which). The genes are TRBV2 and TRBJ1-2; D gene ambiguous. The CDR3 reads CASSDRGLAYGYTF. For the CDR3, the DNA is TGTGCCAGCAGTGATCGGGGTTTGGCCTATGGCTACACCTTC.